This T cell receptor beta chain was identified in a study of technical replicates of blood from several donors. Profiling relied on immunoSEQ multiplex PCR, and the TCRdb table lists in-frame clones only, not all of them. Here the sample spans 80,000 or so clones, approximately 94% being singletons. The length of the CDR3 is 16 residues. Germline V gene data show CDR1 as SGHNT and CDR2 as YYREEE (reference sequence). With 4 bases removed from V and 3 bases from J, the gap between germline ends came to 20 bases. The source is a human donor in good health. The sequencing sample was made of T cells isolated from PBMCs. The rearrangement uses TRBV5-4 and TRBJ2-7, with D perhaps matching TRBD2 (6 bases). CDR3 in amino acids: CASSPNTGTPNYEQYF. As DNA, the CDR3 is TGTGCCAGCAGCCCAAACACCGGGACTCCCAACTACGAGCAGTACTTC.